This TCR beta chain was sequenced in a study of T cells in Graves' hyperthyroidism and ophthalmopathy (dated by TCRdb to between 2019 and 2020). In terms of the full investigation: TCR V-J signatures able to tell the groups apart were searched for in a discovery cohort of 100 patients, of whom over 40 had Graves' ophthalmopathy and 57 had stable Graves' hyperthyroidism. Whether ophthalmopathy could be predicted prospectively was tested in an independent validation cohort made up of approximately 19 hyperthyroidism patients plus 17 patients who later progressed to ophthalmopathy. The 100 discovery patients were randomly split 7:3 into training and test sets. The study also compared thyroid tissue and blood T-cell repertoires from about six Graves' hyperthyroidism patients. Following sampling, methimazole starting at 30 mg daily was given to hyperthyroidism patients, and high-dose intravenous methylprednisolone was given to ophthalmopathy patients. According to the paper, TCR Vbeta CDR3 sequencing was carried out on over 130 peripheral blood samples, which came from 40 to 45 ophthalmopathy, approximately 72 hyperthyroidism and roughly 17 progressor patients.

This clonotype was counted only a few times. Which antigen it targets is not known. Per-base quality was not reported, and no clone a single base away is much larger than it. The germline V gene sets CDR1 to SGHVS and CDR2 to FQNEAQ. For this chain, trimming is 5 bases at the V end and 0 bases at the J end, and the number of junction bases without a gene match is 9. Inclusive of the bounding cysteine and phenylalanine, the CDR3 is 16 residues long. Only the CDR3 region is kept as DNA, spanning 48 bases read in frame from base 1. Here is what the overall study found, with its caveats: Most expanded thyroid clonotypes (frequency above 0.001) were also found in blood, which suggests that blood repertoires may mirror thyroid immune responses. No statistical method was used to fix the sample size in advance, and group allocation was not hidden from the investigators. In validation, the model predicted progression to ophthalmopathy a median of about 6 months before onset, with over 55% sensitivity and more than 72% specificity. A model built on a 13 V-J signature distinguished ophthalmopathy from stable hyperthyroidism, reaching roughly 88% sensitivity and about 81% specificity in cross-validation and 80%/75% in testing.

The study excluded patients with uncontrolled infections, other autoimmune diseases, pregnancy or lactation. Diagnoses were based on clinical symptoms, serum thyroxine and TRAb, thyroid ultrasound and orbital computed tomography. Total RNA was extracted using Trizol reagent, and RNA quality was assessed on an Agilent 2100 Bioanalyzer. TCR beta CDR3 regions were amplified from RNA transcripts. For the first round of RT-PCR on the TCR CDR3, the HTBI primer set was used together with the Qiagen OneStep RT-PCR kit. The libraries were constructed in a second round of multiplex PCR and then size-selected and purified. The libraries were sequenced on an Illumina HiSeq2000 using paired-end 100 bp reads. The authors' pipeline ran thus. SOAPnuke was used to process the raw data, removing reads that contained adapters or uncalled bases, had a mean Phred below 15, or lacked an exact match to the constant primer or identifier. High-quality paired reads were merged with COPE v1.2.5, and unique nucleotide sequences were defined as clonotypes. Clonotypes were aligned to IMGT TRBV, TRBD and TRBJ reference segments using MiTCR v1.1. The analysis was restricted to V-J combinations with a frequency above 0.0001, which together covered over 99% of the repertoires. The TCS score was defined as the ratio of F50 (clonal expansion) to E x V (chaos), calculated using BLOSUM62-based TCRdist between CDR3 peptides within each V-J. Welch's t-statistics and random forest reduced roughly 530 V-J features to 13, which were used in a naive Bayes classifier (R e1071). The Morisita-Horn index was used to measure how similar the thyroid and blood repertoires were. TCRdb passed the public sequencing reads through fastp at Q25 and MiXCR, retaining productive beta sequences. Duplicate CDR3 protein sequences are folded into a single record with the most common DNA and genes. The V and J calls here are based on TCRdb, not the publication. Here the sample has 660,000 or so distinct CDR3 sequences; just under 45% occur a single time. The top ten clonotypes cover more than 7% of the sample.

Sequenced material: peripheral blood or thyroid tissue (not recorded which). The sequence was obtained from an adult man with Graves' disease, either hyperthyroidism or ophthalmopathy (not recorded which). The chain is encoded by TRBV7-8 joined to TRBJ1-2; TRBD1 agrees with 7 junctional bases. At the DNA level, the sequence is TGTGCCAGCAGCCTGCGAGGGGGCAACTCTAACTATGGCTACACCTTC. This yields the protein CASSLRGGNSNYGYTF.